A single sample gave rise to the 26 T cell receptor beta chains below, sequenced in a study of T cell changes during pregnancy in multiple sclerosis. Here immunoSEQ multiplex PCR was the method, and the copy in TCRdb shows in-frame clones only, minus some. The sample records around 80,000 clones, approximately 93% being singletons. Source: peripheral blood, taken in the second trimester of pregnancy. The receptors shown here come from a female donor in good health, enrolled as a control in a pregnancy study.

The V and J genes are TRBV2 and TRBJ2-5, with TRBD2 matching 9 bases. CDR1 is SNHLY, CDR2 FYNNEI, per germline. The CDR3 has 15 residues. V shed 8 bases, J shed 7 bases, and the junction held 14 bases outside the gene matches. Here the CDR3 reads CASEGPSGTAGTQYF. The CDR3 DNA sequence: TGTGCCAGCGAAGGTCCTAGCGGGACCGCCGGGACCCAGTACTTC.

The chain carries TRBV28 and TRBJ1-2, with D hard to call. V shed 2 bases and J shed 13 bases, with 20 bases lying between them. CDR1 is MDHEN and CDR2 is SYDVKM in the germline V gene. This CDR3 has 14 amino acids. CDR3 nucleotide sequence: TGTGCCAGCAGTTTAGGGATCCGGAAACCTGGAGGCACCTTC. It codes for CASSLGIRKPGGTF.

The count of this clone is one. CDR3 nucleotide sequence: TGTGCCAGCAGTGTAAATGGAGGCAGCGGGGAGCTGTTTTTT. Translated, it gives CASSVNGGSGELFF. The rearrangement uses TRBV25-1 and TRBJ2-2; TRBD2 is a possible D gene (5 bases). CDR3 size: 14 residues. The germline V gene has CDR1 MGHDK and CDR2 SYGVNS. V lost 4 bases to trimming and J lost 7 bases, with 13 bases between them.

CDR3 in DNA: TGTGCCAGCAGCTTGATACAGGCTAACTATGGCTACACCTTC. Encoded protein: CASSLIQANYGYTF. The chain combines TRBV7-8 with TRBJ1-2; possibly TRBD1 for D (5 bases). V was pared by 3 bases and J by 0 bases, with 8 bases between. Germline CDR1 is SGHVS and CDR2 is FQNEAQ. This CDR3 region has 14 residues.

This chain joins TRBV29-1 and TRBJ2-1, with D possibly TRBD2 on 7 matching bases. V lost 3 bases and J lost 2, with 11 bases in between. The CDR3 length is 14 residues. Germline CDR1 and CDR2: SQVTM and ANQGSEA. In DNA, the CDR3 is TGCAGCGTTGACGGGCGGGGGCCCTACAATGAGCAGTTCTTC. Its protein product is CSVDGRGPYNEQFF.

V usage is TRBV4-1 and J usage is TRBJ2-3; maybe TRBD1 (6 bases). This CDR3 is built from 16 residues. Germline V lookup: CDR1 MGHRA, CDR2 YSYEKL. Trimming removed 1 base at V and 1 base at J, with 12 bases between. The CDR3: CASSQANKGGTDTQYF. The CDR3 nucleotides read TGCGCCAGCAGCCAAGCCAATAAGGGGGGCACAGATACGCAGTATTTT.

V usage is TRBV4-1 and J usage is TRBJ1-3, with TRBD1 as a possible D gene (6 bases). The CDR3 loop spans 21 amino acids. Germline V gene sequence: CDR1 MGHRA, CDR2 YSYEKL. Trimming removed 4 bases at V and 2 bases at J, with 30 bases between. CDR3 in amino acids: CASSPTPPGARDLQTGNTIYF. In DNA, the CDR3 is TGCGCCAGCAGCCCAACCCCGCCAGGGGCTAGAGACCTCCAGACTGGAAACACCATATATTTT.

The chain combines TRBV7-6 with TRBJ2-3; unclear D gene. Germline CDR1 reads SGHVS; CDR2 reads FNYEAQ. V shed 0 bases and J shed 0 bases, with 4 bases lying between them. The CDR3 runs 14 residues. As DNA, the CDR3 is TGTGCCAGCAGCTTAGCCAGTAGCACAGATACGCAGTATTTT. Translated, it gives CASSLASSTDTQYF.

This chain joins TRBV2 and TRBJ1-2; 7 bases map to TRBD1. The V gene end was trimmed by 5 bases and the J gene end by 5 bases; junction bases not matched to a gene: 5. There are 13 residues in the CDR3. The germline CDR1 and CDR2 sequences are SNHLY and FYNNEI. The CDR3 DNA reads as TGTGCCAGCAGTTCAGCAGGGGGATATGGCTACACCTTC. It specifies CASSSAGGYGYTF.

V is TRBV28 and J is TRBJ2-5, with unresolved D. The tail of the sequence fits TRBJ2-7 better, so the J call may be wrong. The CDR3 consists of 12 residues. In germline, CDR1 is MDHEN, CDR2 SYDVKM. CDR3 in amino acids: CASSSEPYEQYF. The CDR3 nucleotides read TGTGCCAGCAGTTCTGAACCCTACGAGCAGTACTTC.

The V call is TRBV5-1, the J call TRBJ2-1, with 9 nucleotides matching TRBD1. Per the germline V gene, CDR1 is SGHRS and CDR2 is YFSETQ. V dropped 1 base and J dropped 2; count of bases not matched to a gene: 4. The CDR3 runs to 16 residues. The CDR3 loop is CASSLPRTGAYNEQFF. The DNA of the CDR3 is TGCGCCAGCAGCTTGCCCCGGACAGGGGCCTACAATGAGCAGTTCTTC.

The rearrangement joins TRBV10-3 to TRBJ2-5; D is perhaps TRBD1 (5 bases). The V end lost 6 bases, the J end lost 5 bases, and 10 bases lay between the germline ends. CDR1 is ENHRY, CDR2 SYGVKD, per germline. The length of the CDR3 is 12 residues. The CDR3 sequence is CAIRGDGETQYF. CDR3 DNA sequence: TGTGCCATCAGAGGGGATGGGGAGACCCAGTACTTC.

The chain is built from TRBV9 and TRBJ2-1, with D perhaps TRBD1 (6 bases). Germline V CDR1 and CDR2: SGDLS, YYNGEE. CDR3 length: 13 amino acids. V lost 3 bases to trimming and J lost 9 bases, with 13 bases between them. The CDR3, as DNA: TGTGCCAGCAGCGACGGGACATCGGGTGAGCAGTTCTTC. It specifies CASSDGTSGEQFF.

The rearrangement uses TRBV14 and TRBJ2-7; TRBD2 is a possible D gene (5 bases). The CDR3 consists of 13 residues. Germline V gives CDR1 SGHDN, CDR2 FVKESK. Deletions cut 5 bases from V and 8 bases from J, with 16 bases between. As DNA, the CDR3 is TGTGCCAGCAGCGAAAAGAACGGGGTAAAGCAGTACTTC. Residues: CASSEKNGVKQYF. The variable domain in full, with the rest retrieved from reference TRBV14 and TRBJ2-7, is EAGVTQFPSHSVIEKGQTVTLRCDPISGHDNLYWYRRVMGKEIKFLLHFVKESKQDESGMPNNRFLAERTGGTYSTLKVQPAELEDSGVYFCASSEKNGVKQYFGPGTRLTVT.

The rearrangement links TRBV11-2 to TRBJ2-3; 10 positions agree with TRBD2. Unmatched junction bases numbered 9, after V lost 5 bases and J lost 4 bases. This CDR3 comprises 16 residues. Per the germline V gene, CDR1 is SGHAT and CDR2 is FQNNGV. CDR3 nucleotide sequence: TGTGCCAGCAGCGGCTTGAGCGGGAGGGCTTCAGATACGCAGTATTTT. The encoded protein is CASSGLSGRASDTQYF.

The chain joins TRBV5-1 to TRBJ2-7; 7 bases align to TRBD1. This CDR3 has 13 residues. Losses at the gene ends were 7 bases for V and 3 bases for J; bases not matched to a gene: 7. Germline lookup yields CDR1 SGHRS and CDR2 YFSETQ. The CDR3 is CASAKGQDYEQYF. The CDR3 DNA follows: TGCGCCAGCGCAAAAGGACAGGACTACGAGCAGTACTTC.

The rearrangement uses TRBV7-9 and TRBJ2-7; 7 nucleotides align to TRBD2. The V gene's germline CDR1 is SEHNR and CDR2 FQNEAQ (reference sequence). V trimming: 1 base; J trimming: 3 bases; junction bases outside the gene matches: 6. The CDR3 contains 15 residues. As DNA, the CDR3 is TGTGCCAGCAGCTTAGGGGGTGGCGGGGGCTACGAGCAGTACTTC. Translating it yields CASSLGGGGGYEQYF.

On this clone: An end of the junction does not agree with germline; a read error may underlie this. This rearrangement joins TRBV6-1 to TRBJ1-4, with D unresolved. The CDR3 runs to 14 residues. Germline V gives CDR1 MNHNS, CDR2 SASEGT. The CDR3 nucleotides read TGTGTCAGCAGTAGCGGAACAACTAATGAAAAACTGTTTTTT. Translating it yields CVSSSGTTNEKLFF.

CDR3 loop: CASSSTRGAGSYNEQFF. In DNA form, the CDR3 reads TGTGCCAGCAGTTCAACCCGCGGGGCGGGCTCCTACAATGAGCAGTTCTTC. This chain uses TRBV2 with TRBJ2-1; a possible D gene is TRBD2 (6 bases). V gave up 5 bases and J gave up 0 bases, with 17 bases separating them. This CDR3 comprises 17 residues. CDR1 and CDR2 (germline): SNHLY, FYNNEI. Supplemented by reference TRBV2 and TRBJ2-1, the full variable domain reads EPEVTQTPSHQVTQMGQEVILRCVPISNHLYFYWYRQILGQKVEFLVSFYNNEISEKSEIFDDQFSVERPDGSNFTLKIRSTKLEDSAMYFCASSSTRGAGSYNEQFFGPGTRLTVL.

The V gene is TRBV5-1, the J gene TRBJ2-1; 12 nucleotides align to TRBD2. With 2 bases clipped from V and 7 bases from J, the junction kept 7 bases outside the gene matches. Germline V lookup: CDR1 SGHRS, CDR2 YFSETQ. This CDR3 has 16 amino acids. This CDR3 reads CASSFGLAGRTNEQFF. The CDR3 DNA sequence: TGCGCCAGCAGCTTCGGACTAGCGGGACGAACGAATGAGCAGTTCTTC.

A few counts support this clone. This chain uses TRBV28 with TRBJ2-7; no clear D gene. V was trimmed by 4 bases and J by 2 bases, leaving 15 bases between them. The CDR3 spans 15 residues. The germline V gene has CDR1 MDHEN and CDR2 SYDVKM. CDR3 sequence reads: CASSSRVPRAYEQYF. CDR3 sequence (DNA): TGTGCCAGCAGTTCCCGCGTGCCTAGAGCCTACGAGCAGTACTTC.

This sequence joins TRBV7-9 and TRBJ1-1, with 8 bases lining up with TRBD1. Germline V gene data show CDR1 as SEHNR and CDR2 as FQNEAQ (reference sequence). This CDR3 comprises 17 residues. V lost 4 bases to trimming and J lost 1 base; unmatched junction nucleotides: 11. CDR3 sequence: CASSSTDRVVGNTEAFF. In DNA, the CDR3 is TGTGCCAGCAGCTCGACGGACAGGGTAGTAGGGAACACTGAAGCTTTCTTT.

The chain joins TRBV4-1 to TRBJ2-5; D gene uncertain. The V gene lost 1 base and the J gene lost 3 bases, with 9 bases spanning the gap. The CDR3 is 14 amino acids. Germline assignment: CDR1 MGHRA and CDR2 YSYEKL. The CDR3 here is CASSQGRSEETQYF. DNA for the CDR3: TGCGCCAGCAGCCAAGGTAGAAGTGAAGAGACCCAGTACTTC.

A single count supports this clone. J is TRBJ2-5 and V is TRBV7-9, with D perhaps matching TRBD1 (5 bases). Looked up from germline, CDR1 is SEHNR and CDR2 is FQNEAQ (reference sequence). There are 14 residues in the CDR3. Trimming removed 1 base at V and 2 bases at J, with 8 bases between. CDR3 sequence (DNA): TGTGCCAGCAGCTTAGTGGGGCAGCAAGAGACCCAGTACTTC. Protein sequence: CASSLVGQQETQYF.

This clone showed up just once. The rearrangement joins TRBV2 to TRBJ2-1; 7 nucleotides match TRBD2. This CDR3 contains 14 residues. Germline CDR1 and CDR2: SNHLY and FYNNEI. The CDR3 loop is CAGSDGRLYNEQFF. CDR3 in DNA: TGTGCTGGCTCGGACGGGAGGTTGTACAATGAGCAGTTCTTC.

The chain is built from TRBV5-6 and TRBJ2-7; 9 bases fit TRBD1. V trimming: 2 bases; J trimming: 1 base; junction bases outside the gene matches: 4. This CDR3 has 15 residues. Germline CDR1 and CDR2: SGHDT and YYEEEE. The CDR3 loop reads CASSFRDRVSYEQYF. The CDR3 DNA is TGTGCCAGCAGCTTCCGGGACAGGGTTTCCTACGAGCAGTACTTC.